This TCR beta chain was captured by sequencing in a study of cytomegalovirus exposure and HLA in healthy donors. Study-level information: The same platform used for the approximately 670 first-cohort repertoires was also used for the 100 to 150 validation repertoires, as a later analysis reported.

Here immunoSEQ multiplex PCR was the method, and the copy in TCRdb shows in-frame clones only, minus some. Of about 120,000 clones listed, 70% to 90% are singletons. Trimming cost V 3 bases and J 6 bases; bases outside gene matches: 4. The length of the CDR3 is 12 residues. The germline gives CDR1 GTSNPN, CDR2 SVGIG (reference sequence). Details on this clone: What it binds is not known.

Study-level points and caveats: Later, an analysis found that TCR clusters from the first cohort tended to co-occur in the 110 or so validation repertoires. A list of about 180 TCR beta chains associated with cytomegalovirus was given.

J is TRBJ1-1 and V is TRBV30; TRBD1 aligns across 7 bases. Sequencing used PBMCs. The source is a woman younger than 30 in good health and CMV-seronegative. CDR3 residues: CAWSHRGAEAFF. CDR3 coding DNA: TGTGCCTGGAGCCACAGGGGCGCTGAAGCTTTCTTT.